These 8 T cell receptor beta chains originate from one sample sequenced in a study of blood T cell repertoires in COVID-19. Method: immunoSEQ multiplex PCR; TCRdb's copy keeps in-frame clones and lacks some. The repertoire holds about 170,000 clones, with 84% as singletons. Sequencing was carried out using PBMCs or T cells enriched from blood (not recorded which). Every receptor here comes from a man aged 45-65 years who had recovered from COVID-19.

Comment on this clone: Different DNA sequences within this sample yield the same CDR3. This chain joins TRBV12-3 or TRBV12-4 and TRBJ2-7; D uncertain. The CDR3 has 11 amino acids. Between the trimmed V and J ends, which lost 4 bases and 3 bases, there was a span of 4 bases. In DNA, the CDR3 is TGTGCCAGCAGTTCACTCTACGAGCAGTACTTC. Translating it yields CASSSLYEQYF.

V and J are TRBV4-1 and TRBJ2-3; D uncertain. Germline CDR1 and CDR2: MGHRA and YSYEKL. V was trimmed by 1 base and J by 6 bases, leaving 11 bases between them. The length of the CDR3 is 14 residues. CDR3 nucleotides: TGCGCCAGCAGCCAAGTTCTAGTACCGGATACGCAGTATTTT. It codes for CASSQVLVPDTQYF.

The chain joins TRBV30 to TRBJ2-2, with TRBD1 matching 11 bases. The CDR3 is 15 amino acids. Germline-derived CDR1 and CDR2 are GTSNPN and SVGIG (reference sequence). The J segment lost 5 bases and the V segment lost 0 bases, leaving 2 bases of the junction unmatched. Written as DNA, the CDR3 is TGTGCCTGGAGTGTTGGGACAGGGGGAACCGGGGAGCTGTTTTTT. It translates to CAWSVGTGGTGELFF.

This sequence joins TRBV9 and TRBJ2-5, with 11 nucleotides matching TRBD1. After removal of 3 bases from V and 5 bases from J, the junction contained 12 bases not matched to a gene. The CDR3 consists of 17 residues. Germline V gene data show CDR1 as SGDLS and CDR2 as YYNGEE. The CDR3: CASSERTGGAPLETQYF. The CDR3 nucleotides read TGTGCCAGCAGCGAGAGGACAGGGGGCGCCCCGTTGGAGACCCAGTACTTC. Full variable domain (remainder filled in from reference TRBV9 and TRBJ2-5): DSGVTQTPKHLITATGQRVTLRCSPRSGDLSVYWYQQSLDQGLQFLIQYYNGEERAKGNILERFSAQQFPDLHSELNLSSLELGDSALYFCASSERTGGAPLETQYFGPGTRLLVL.

This clone has at least ten counts. This chain joins TRBV19 and TRBJ1-1, with 7 bases matching TRBD1. This CDR3 has 13 amino acids. Per germline, CDR1 LNHDA and CDR2 SQIVND (reference sequence). V dropped 5 bases and J dropped 6; count of bases not matched to a gene: 6. The CDR3 bases are TGTGCCAGTAGTGCTAACAGGGGCGCTGAAGCTTTCTTT. The encoded protein is CASSANRGAEAFF. Using reference TRBV19 and TRBJ1-1 for the parts outside the CDR3, the full variable domain is DGGITQSPKYLFRKEGQNVTLSCEQNLNHDAMYWYRQDPGQGLRLIYYSQIVNDFQKGDIAEGYSVSREKKESFPLTVTSAQKNPTAFYLCASSANRGAEAFFGQGTRLTVV.

The chain has TRBV5-1 and TRBJ1-5; the D gene is possibly TRBD1 (5 bases). The germline CDR1 and CDR2 sequences are SGHRS and YFSETQ. The CDR3 runs 13 residues. V lost 1 base and J lost 4, with 6 bases in between. The CDR3 loop is CASSLQGNQPQHF. The CDR3 nucleotides read TGCGCCAGCAGCTTGCAGGGAAATCAGCCCCAGCATTTT.

V gene TRBV28 combines with J gene TRBJ1-5; D is uncertain. CDR1 and CDR2 (germline): MDHEN, SYDVKM. Trimming took 1 base from V and 0 from J, leaving 13 bases between them. The CDR3 spans 17 residues. CDR3 residues: CASSLYAGGNSNQPQHF. CDR3 sequence (DNA): TGTGCCAGCAGTTTATATGCAGGAGGAAATAGCAATCAGCCCCAGCATTTT.

This clone is a singleton in its sample. The chain carries TRBV10-3 and TRBJ2-5; no reliable D call. Between the trimmed V and J ends, which lost 3 bases and 5 bases, there was a span of 10 bases. The CDR3 is made up of 13 amino acids. From germline, CDR1 is ENHRY and CDR2 SYGVKD. CDR3 bases: TGTGCCATCAGTGATTCCCCGGTTGAGACCCAGTACTTC. It encodes CAISDSPVETQYF.